This T cell receptor (beta chain) was observed in a study of CD8 T cells in ankylosing spondylitis. V gave up 7 bases and J gave up 4 bases; unmatched junction bases: 5. CDR1 and CDR2 (germline): SGHKS, YYEKEE (reference sequence). CDR3 length: 14 residues. Construction of TCR beta libraries was performed using quantitative 5'-RACE with molecular barcodes. TCRdb used MiXCR to reprocess the 5' RACE reads, holding one entry per CDR3 protein. The sample has tens of thousands of distinct CDR3 sequences, around 17% seen once. In its sample, this clonotype was seen many times. Sequencing was carried out using blood. The genes are TRBV5-5 and TRBJ2-3, with TRBD2 matching over 11 bases. The source is a male donor with ankylosing spondylitis or in good health (not recorded which). CDR3 sequence (DNA): TGTGCCAGCCTTACTAGCGGGAGCGCAGATACGCAGTATTTT. This translates into CASLTSGSADTQYF.